The 26 T cell receptor beta chains reported below all come from one sample, sequenced in a study of blood T cell repertoires in COVID-19. Data came from immunoSEQ multiplex PCR; TCRdb stores just in-frame clones and leaves some out. The sample includes 130,000 to 150,000 clones, around 80% of them seen just once. The sequenced sample consisted of peripheral blood. These TCRs come from a human donor in a cohort sampled during active COVID-19.

The chain uses TRBV9 and TRBJ2-7, with a tentative D call TRBD2 (5 bases). CDR1 is SGDLS and CDR2 is YYNGEE in the germline V gene. V was pared by 1 base and J by 2 bases, with 16 bases between. The CDR3 length is 16 residues. In nucleotides, the CDR3 is TGTGCCAGCAGCGTATCGTCCGGGGATAACACCTACGAGCAGTACTTC. Translation gives CASSVSSGDNTYEQYF.

V is TRBV21-1 and J is TRBJ1-5; the DNA was not compared with TRBD1, the D call given in the table. TRBV21-1 is flagged as a pseudogene. The CDR3 contains 14 residues. The CDR3 reads CASTWDRESQPQHF. The CDR3 DNA reads as TGTGCCAGCACCTGGGACAGGGAGAGTCAGCCCCAGCATTTT.

This sequence joins TRBV5-6 and TRBJ1-4; unclear D gene. The CDR3 contains 14 residues. The V end was cut by 2 bases, the J end by 6 bases, with 11 bases between. Germline CDR1 is SGHDT and CDR2 is YYEEEE. The CDR3 nucleotides are TGTGCCAGCAGCTTTTTTCTGGCAGATGAAAAACTGTTTTTT. Translation gives CASSFFLADEKLFF.

This chain joins TRBV12-2 and TRBJ1-2; no check of the table's D call, TRBD1, against the DNA was made. TRBV12-2 counts as a pseudogene. CDR3 length: 17 amino acids. This CDR3 is CASRFEDRGVATIGYTF. CDR3 DNA sequence: TGTGCAAGTCGCTTTGAGGACAGGGGGGTTGCTACTATCGGCTACACCTTC.

The chain combines TRBV6-5 with TRBJ1-4; 9 bases agree with TRBD1. V shed 1 base and J 12 bases; nucleotides not matched to a gene: 3. The CDR3 extends over 13 amino acids. CDR1 and CDR2 from the germline V gene are MNHEY and SVGAGI. CDR3 coding DNA: TGTGCCAGCAGTTACTTCGGGGACAGGGAACTGTTTTTT. This translates into CASSYFGDRELFF.

V is TRBV5-3 and J is TRBJ2-1; D is ambiguous. TRBV5-3 is assigned to the ORF class and has an uncertain function. The V end was cut by 1 base, the J end by 12 bases, with 8 bases between. This CDR3 is 11 amino acids long. CDR3 sequence: CARSLYGWQFF. The CDR3 DNA sequence: TGTGCCAGAAGCTTGTACGGTTGGCAGTTCTTC.

This chain joins TRBV6-5 and TRBJ2-5; a possible D gene is TRBD2 (5 bases). Per the germline V gene, CDR1 is MNHEY and CDR2 is SVGAGI. The V gene lost 2 bases and the J gene lost 5 bases, with 15 bases spanning the gap. The CDR3 runs 15 residues. The CDR3 coding sequence is TGTGCCAGCAGTTACAGGACTGCCTCCCGTGAGACCCAGTACTTC. Translating it yields CASSYRTASRETQYF.

The V call is TRBV5-4, the J call TRBJ2-5; 12 bases are a match to TRBD2. The CDR3 extends over 15 amino acids. V was pared by 3 bases and J by 7 bases, with 7 bases of the junction left unmatched. Per the germline V gene, CDR1 is SGHNT and CDR2 is YYREEE (reference sequence). The CDR3 is CASSSLAGGRATQYF. CDR3 nucleotide sequence: TGTGCCAGCAGCTCACTAGCGGGGGGCCGTGCGACCCAGTACTTC.

J is TRBJ1-4 and V is TRBV7-8; D may be TRBD1 (6 bases). The CDR3 is 13 residues long. Germline CDR1 and CDR2: SGHVS and FQNEAQ. V gave up 3 bases and J gave up 8 bases, with 10 bases separating them. The CDR3 loop is CASSFRGEEKLFF. The CDR3 DNA sequence: TGTGCCAGCAGCTTCAGGGGTGAGGAAAAACTGTTTTTT.

This clone has just one count. V usage is TRBV5-1 and J usage is TRBJ2-7; D is unclear. Trimming pared 4 bases from V and 3 bases from J, leaving 5 bases between. Germline lookup yields CDR1 SGHRS and CDR2 YFSETQ. The CDR3 sequence is 11 residues long. DNA for the CDR3: TGCGCCAGCAGCCCCGGCTACGAGCAGTACTTC. Amino acid sequence: CASSPGYEQYF.

This rearrangement joins TRBV19 to TRBJ1-1; a weak D match, TRBD1 (5 bases). The V and J ends lost 1 base and 4 bases respectively, with 13 bases between them. The CDR3 sequence is 15 residues long. Germline CDR1 is LNHDA and CDR2 is SQIVND (reference sequence). The CDR3 is CASSIGAGLFTEAFF. In DNA, the CDR3 is TGTGCCAGTAGTATAGGGGCGGGGCTCTTCACTGAAGCTTTCTTT.

The V and J genes are TRBV7-2 and TRBJ2-7, with D perhaps matching TRBD1 (6 bases). Germline CDR1 reads SGHTA; CDR2 reads FQGNSA. Trimming shortened V by 5 bases and J by 3 bases, and 11 bases separated the two germline ends. CDR3 length: 13 amino acids. The CDR3 nucleotides are TGTGCCAGCAGCCCGACAGGTTACTACGAGCAGTACTTC. It codes for CASSPTGYYEQYF.

Turning to this clone: Its ends do not fully match the called genes, so a read error is possible. The gene calls are TRBV7-7 and TRBJ2-2, with 15 bases identical to TRBD2. Germline CDR1 reads SSHAT; CDR2 reads FNYEAQ (reference sequence). The CDR3 extends over 17 amino acids. The CDR3 region is CASIRTSGGGFPGELFF. The CDR3 DNA is TGTGCTAGCATCCGGACTAGCGGGGGGGGATTTCCCGGGGAGCTGTTTTTT.

This chain uses TRBV5-1 with TRBJ2-3; a possible D gene is TRBD1 (5 bases). V shed 0 bases and J shed 0 bases, with 11 bases lying between them. Germline V gene lookup returns CDR1 SGHRS and CDR2 YFSETQ. This CDR3 contains 16 residues. CDR3 region: CASSLVAGSSTDTQYF. CDR3 DNA: TGCGCCAGCAGCTTGGTGGCAGGGTCTAGCACAGATACGCAGTATTTT.

The chain couples TRBV4-2 to TRBJ2-7, with D tentatively TRBD2 (5 bases). V was trimmed by 1 base and J by 7 bases, leaving 17 bases between them. This CDR3 has 15 residues. Germline CDR1 LGHNA, CDR2 YNFKEQ. CDR3 in DNA: TGTGCCAGCAGCCAAGGGTTTAGCGAGGTAGATGAGCAGTACTTC. Its translation is CASSQGFSEVDEQYF.

The chain joins TRBV2 to TRBJ2-3, with no clear D. Trimming cost V 10 bases and J 4 bases, with 9 bases left between them. This CDR3 contains 11 residues. Germline lookup yields CDR1 SNHLY and CDR2 FYNNEI. The CDR3 loop reads CAIRTADTQYF. The CDR3, as DNA: TGTGCCATACGCACGGCAGATACGCAGTATTTT.

The J gene is TRBJ1-5, the V gene TRBV19; D perhaps matches TRBD1 (6 bases). V was cut by 1 base and J by 4 bases, with 14 bases left in between. Germline-derived CDR1 and CDR2 are LNHDA and SQIVND (reference sequence). The CDR3 covers 16 residues. As DNA, the CDR3 is TGTGCCAGTAGTATAGCTGGGGGCGGATGGAATCAGCCCCAGCATTTT. This codes for CASSIAGGGWNQPQHF. Full variable domain (missing parts from reference TRBV19 and TRBJ1-5): DGGITQSPKYLFRKEGQNVTLSCEQNLNHDAMYWYRQDPGQGLRLIYYSQIVNDFQKGDIAEGYSVSREKKESFPLTVTSAQKNPTAFYLCASSIAGGGWNQPQHFGDGTRLSIL.

The gene calls are TRBV30 and TRBJ2-5; 7 positions match TRBD1. Losses at the gene ends were 3 bases for V and 5 bases for J; bases not matched to a gene: 6. In germline, CDR1 is GTSNPN, CDR2 SVGIG (reference sequence). The CDR3 totals 13 residues. CDR3: CAWRRGLGETQYF. CDR3 DNA: TGTGCCTGGAGAAGGGGGCTTGGGGAGACCCAGTACTTC.

The chain combines TRBV2 with TRBJ1-5; D gene uncertain. Germline assignment: CDR1 SNHLY and CDR2 FYNNEI. The V and J ends lost 2 bases and 1 base respectively, with 9 bases between them. The CDR3 has 15 residues. The CDR3 sequence is CASSESHMSNQPQHF. CDR3 nucleotides: TGTGCCAGCAGTGAATCGCACATGAGCAATCAGCCCCAGCATTTT. Using reference TRBV2 and TRBJ1-5 for the parts outside the CDR3, the full variable domain is EPEVTQTPSHQVTQMGQEVILRCVPISNHLYFYWYRQILGQKVEFLVSFYNNEISEKSEIFDDQFSVERPDGSNFTLKIRSTKLEDSAMYFCASSESHMSNQPQHFGDGTRLSIL.

The chain employs TRBV30 and TRBJ2-3; the match to TRBD2 covers 13 bases. The germline V gene encodes CDR1 GTSNPN and CDR2 SVGIG (reference sequence). This CDR3 has 18 residues. Germline trimming cut 0 bases from V and 6 bases from J; bases unmatched to any gene: 12. This CDR3 reads CAWSVWTSGGPRGDTQYF. CDR3 DNA: TGTGCCTGGAGTGTGTGGACTAGCGGGGGCCCGAGGGGTGATACGCAGTATTTT.

The genes are TRBV27 and TRBJ1-3, with TRBD1 as a possible D gene (6 bases). Per germline, CDR1 MNHEY and CDR2 SMNVEV (reference sequence). CDR3 length equals 15 residues. Trimming shortened V by 6 bases and J by 4 bases, and 16 bases separated the two germline ends. The CDR3 coding sequence is TGTGCCAGCAGCCGGGACATCTCACCGGGAAACACCATATATTTT. Translation gives CASSRDISPGNTIYF.

V and J are TRBV5-6 and TRBJ1-5; a weak D match, TRBD1 (5 bases). V lost 4 bases and J lost 1, with 15 bases in between. CDR1 SGHDT and CDR2 YYEEEE come from the germline V gene. The CDR3 covers 16 residues. The DNA for the CDR3 is TGTGCCAGCAGCCCGACTGCAGGGCGCAGCAATCAGCCCCAGCATTTT. This translates into CASSPTAGRSNQPQHF.

V is TRBV7-2 and J is TRBJ2-3; 8 bases are shared with TRBD1. The germline V gene has CDR1 SGHTA and CDR2 FQGNSA. J lost 5 bases, V lost 5 bases, and 12 bases had no gene match. This CDR3 has 16 amino acids. CDR3 amino acids: CASSQLGQVGLDTQYF. In DNA form, the CDR3 reads TGTGCCAGCAGCCAACTGGGACAGGTTGGGTTAGATACGCAGTATTTT.

The chain employs TRBV21-1 and TRBJ2-2; the table's D call TRBD1 went unverified against the DNA. TRBV21-1 is flagged as a pseudogene. This CDR3 is built from 15 residues. CDR3 DNA sequence: TGTGCCAGCAGCAAAGGGCAGGGGAACACCGGGGAGCTGTTTTTT. Protein: CASSKGQGNTGELFF.

The chain combines TRBV4-1 with TRBJ1-3, with D perhaps TRBD1 (5 bases). V was cut by 3 bases and J by 4 bases, with 13 bases left in between. The CDR3 has 15 amino acids. Per germline, CDR1 MGHRA and CDR2 YSYEKL. DNA of the CDR3: TGCGCCAGCAGCCAGACGGCGGGGGGAGGAAACACCATATATTTT. It specifies CASSQTAGGGNTIYF.

The chain links TRBV7-2 to TRBJ2-3; D might be TRBD1 (5 bases). This CDR3 is built from 16 residues. Germline CDR1 reads SGHTA; CDR2 reads FQGNSA. Trimming removed 3 bases from V and 6 bases from J, with 19 bases in between. The CDR3 region is CASSFPEAGPLDTQYF. CDR3 DNA sequence: TGTGCCAGCAGCTTCCCTGAGGCAGGGCCATTGGATACGCAGTATTTT.